This is a list of T cell receptor beta chains from one sample in a study of lymphopenia after photon versus proton radiotherapy. Assay used: immunoSEQ multiplex PCR; TCRdb lists only in-frame clones, some missing. The sample holds tens of thousands of clones, 70% to 90% seen once. The source was peripheral blood, collected from a patient treated with proton-based radiotherapy. Receptors were obtained from a woman aged 70-85 years with pancreatic cancer. Some clones in this sample may be carry-over from other donors' samples. The conserved cysteine and the conserved F or W are not part of the CDR3 here.

j_call v_call cdr3_aa
TRBJ1-2 TRBV7-2 ASSLFLDRENYGYT
TRBJ2-1 TRBV5-1 ASSANSYNEQF
- TRBV19 ASRGGLSYEQY
TRBJ2-7 TRBV10-3 AIGRLAGNEQY
TRBJ2-1 TRBV7-7 ASSSSSGPYNEQF
TRBJ1-2 TRBV7-6 ASSLMGQGSGDGYT
TRBJ1-1 TRBV14 ASSKRLMNTEAF
TRBJ2-1 TRBV7-2 ASSLLRGRSGTSTNEQF
TRBJ2-5 TRBV11-2 ASSLEGGGQGWETQY
TRBJ1-1 TRBV9 ASSEGDRIGPEAF
TRBJ1-4 TRBV6-6 ASNGQSLNEKLF
TRBJ1-1 TRBV30 AWQRDGEAF
TRBJ2-3 TRBV12-5 ASGTGLAGADTQY
TRBJ2-5 TRBV4-1 ASRRAGGQETQY
TRBJ2-3 TRBV7-3 ASSLYGGRAQDTQY
TRBJ2-1 TRBV5-1 ASSFQREGYNEQF
TRBJ1-2 TRBV19 ASNQGSVGYT
TRBJ1-4 TRBV6-1 ASSEALPPRPKLF
TRBJ1-5 TRBV7-8 ASSLNRDNQPQH
TRBJ1-5 TRBV6-6 ASSSSGVGAGPQH
TRBJ2-7 TRBV2 ASSPIDRDSYEQY
TRBJ2-3 TRBV19 ASSLIGQDTQY
TRBJ2-1 TRBV7-8 ASSSRTSGSKDEQF
TRBJ1-4 TRBV30 AWSPGQVAKLF
TRBJ1-2 TRBV14 ASSQDWQALYGYT
TRBJ2-7 TRBV30 AWSDRGPIYHYEQY
TRBJ2-3 TRBV5-1 ASSLWGSTDTQY
TRBJ1-2 TRBV6-1 ASSEGTGEGYGYT
TRBJ2-1 TRBV29-1 SAHLSGQKYNEQF
TRBJ2-1 TRBV28 ASTGTQGARNEQF
TRBJ1-4 TRBV4-3 ASSQELGTTNEKLF
TRBJ2-1 TRBV7-2 ASSSGRVAYNEQF
TRBJ1-1 TRBV27 ASSPRQGWKTEAF
TRBJ1-2 TRBV19 ASSWTGGDYGYT
TRBJ1-3 TRBV10-3 AISDAGAGGNTIY
TRBJ1-2 TRBV19 ASSNTGNYGYT
TRBJ2-5 TRBV2 ASSESQGVGGTQY
TRBJ1-4 TRBV29-1 SVGEGQHEKLF
TRBJ1-1 TRBV10-3 AISGELGVNTEAF
TRBJ2-1 TRBV27 ASSFSAGGLWLKL
TRBJ2-5 TRBV2 ASNELAGGGETQY
TRBJ2-1 TRBV7-6 ASRPTSGSLDEQF
TRBJ2-1 TRBV11-2 ASSLGLRGRSSYNEQF
TRBJ1-1 TRBV6-4 ASSVSSTGFDRAF
TRBJ2-1 TRBV2 ASSEGLAGGDEQF
TRBJ2-3 TRBV19 ASSMGSPTQY
TRBJ1-2 TRBV11-2 ASSFLGTGASPYGYT
TRBJ2-7 TRBV5-1 ASSWDRGAEQY
TRBJ2-1 TRBV30 AGSASDSGRPNEQF
TRBJ2-1 TRBV7-8 ASSLRYNEQF
TRBJ2-7 TRBV9 ASSGGQGGSYEQY
TRBJ2-5 TRBV5-6 ASSLPGGQETQY
TRBJ1-4 TRBV28 ASRGQVNEKLF
TRBJ2-3 TRBV5-1 ASSGGSTDTQY
TRBJ1-5 TRBV28 ASSLRTSNSNQPQH
TRBJ2-3 TRBV4-1 ASSRDGTSPFDTQY
TRBJ2-7 TRBV29-1 SARTSVAGALYEQY
TRBJ1-2 TRBV5-4 ASSPTGDANYGYT
TRBJ1-2 TRBV30 AWSTTVGGYT
TRBJ2-7 TRBV28 ASSLTGARPEQY